This T cell receptor beta chain was sequenced for a study of blood T cell repertoires in COVID-19. Study context: Acute and convalescent COVID-19 samples came from the United States, Italy and Spain. PBMCs, B-cell-depleted T cells, or T cells were the source of the cDNA or gDNA that made up the material.

How the authors handled the data: Reference gene primer amplification in the assay estimated nucleated cell counts. Clones were read by immunoSEQ multiplex PCR, and TCRdb kept only the in-frame ones, dropping some. V, J and clone size are taken as reported in that table, and D and trimming were inferred from the DNA itself. The table includes over 25,000 clones, more than 90% detected once. The V and J ends lost 4 bases and 4 bases, in that order; junction bases with no gene match: 5. The CDR3 has 14 residues. Germline V gene lookup returns CDR1 SGHKS and CDR2 YYEKEE (reference sequence). This rearrangement joins TRBV5-5 to TRBJ2-3; the match to TRBD2 covers 8 bases. The TCR comes from an older man with active or convalescent COVID-19. The sample consisted of peripheral blood. CDR3 sequence (DNA): TGTGCCAGCAGCACGGGGGGGGCGTCAGATACGCAGTATTTT. It yields the protein CASSTGGASDTQYF.